A single sample is the source of the 17 T cell receptor beta chains below, sequenced in a study of T cell changes during pregnancy in multiple sclerosis. The protocol was immunoSEQ multiplex PCR, while the TCRdb copy is restricted to in-frame clones and leaves out a portion. The data contain approximately 97,000 clones, over 75% of them singletons. Material: peripheral blood, obtained in the second trimester of pregnancy. These TCRs come from a female donor in good health, enrolled as a control in a pregnancy study.

This sequence joins TRBV20-1 and TRBJ2-3; D remains ambiguous. Trimming took 3 bases from V and 10 from J, leaving 11 bases between them. The CDR3 length is 11 residues. CDR1 DFQATT and CDR2 SNEGSKA come from the germline V gene (reference sequence). In DNA, the CDR3 is TGCAGTGCTAGGGTCGCGAACGCGCAGTATTTT. Translation gives CSARVANAQYF.

J is TRBJ2-2 and V is TRBV2, with 9 bases that match TRBD2. The CDR3 runs 16 residues. Germline V CDR1 and CDR2: SNHLY, FYNNEI. The junction had 6 bases not matched to a gene; V was cut back by 3 bases and J by 4 bases. Here the CDR3 reads CASSDPQRGATGELFF. CDR3 in DNA: TGTGCCAGCAGTGATCCGCAGCGGGGGGCCACCGGGGAGCTGTTTTTT.

CDR3 loop: CASSIGTGETQYF. The DNA of the CDR3 is TGTGCCAGCAGCATCGGGACAGGAGAGACCCAGTACTTC. This sequence joins TRBV7-2 and TRBJ2-5; 8 nucleotides match TRBD1. The V and J ends lost 5 bases and 4 bases, in that order; junction bases with no gene match: 3. The CDR3 is made up of 13 amino acids. CDR1 SGHTA and CDR2 FQGNSA come from the germline V gene.

The sample holds one count of this clone. The rearrangement joins TRBV7-9 to TRBJ1-3, with D uncertain. V was clipped by 5 bases and J by 0 bases, with 11 bases between them. This CDR3 has 15 amino acids. From germline, CDR1 is SEHNR and CDR2 FQNEAQ (reference sequence). DNA of the CDR3: TGTGCCAGCAGCGCGGACGGGAGCTCTGGAAACACCATATATTTT. Translating it yields CASSADGSSGNTIYF.

The V and J genes are TRBV29-1 and TRBJ2-7, with TRBD1 matching 7 bases. Trimming removed 6 bases from V and 3 bases from J; junction bases left unmatched: 2. Germline lookup yields CDR1 SQVTM and CDR2 ANQGSEA. CDR3 length: 11 residues. CDR3 sequence: CSVSGGYEQYF. The DNA of the CDR3 is TGCAGCGTCTCAGGGGGCTACGAGCAGTACTTC.

The chain is built from TRBV4-2 and TRBJ2-4, with 9 bases matching TRBD2. V dropped 4 bases and J dropped 2; count of bases not matched to a gene: 9. Looked up from germline, CDR1 is LGHNA and CDR2 is YNFKEQ. CDR3 length: 17 amino acids. In DNA form, the CDR3 reads TGTGCCAGCAGCCCACGGATGACTAGCGGATCCAAAAACATTCAGTACTTC. Its translation: CASSPRMTSGSKNIQYF.

The V and J genes are TRBV5-1 and TRBJ1-2; D perhaps matches TRBD1 (5 bases). Per the germline V gene, CDR1 is SGHRS and CDR2 is YFSETQ. Trimming took off 0 bases at V and 6 bases at J, with 9 bases between the two ends. CDR3 length equals 13 residues. Here the CDR3 DNA reads TGCGCCAGCAGCTTGGCCCCCAGGGATGGCTACACCTTC. Translating gives CASSLAPRDGYTF.

The V gene is TRBV5-1, the J gene TRBJ1-3; D call uncertain. Germline V CDR1 and CDR2: SGHRS, YFSETQ. Trimming stripped 0 bases from V and 0 bases from J, with 4 bases between. CDR3 length equals 14 residues. CDR3 protein: CASSLAGSGNTIYF. The CDR3 region has the DNA TGCGCCAGCAGCTTGGCGGGCTCTGGAAACACCATATATTTT.

This sequence joins TRBV5-1 and TRBJ1-2; 7 bases line up with TRBD1. The CDR3 contains 15 residues. Germline V CDR1 and CDR2: SGHRS, YFSETQ. With V trimmed by 4 bases and J by 2 bases, 8 bases remained unmatched. CDR3 nucleotide sequence: TGCGCCAGCAGCCTAGATGGGACAGCCAACTATGGCTACACCTTC. This translates into CASSLDGTANYGYTF. The variable domain in full, with the rest retrieved from reference TRBV5-1 and TRBJ1-2, is KAGVTQTPRYLIKTRGQQVTLSCSPISGHRSVSWYQQTPGQGLQFLFEYFSETQRNKGNFPGRFSGRQFSNSRSEMNVSTLELGDSALYLCASSLDGTANYGYTFGSGTRLTVV.

The chain uses TRBV19 and TRBJ1-1, with TRBD1 matching 8 bases. V lost 7 bases to trimming and J lost 4 bases; unmatched junction nucleotides: 5. The CDR3 spans 13 residues. Germline V lookup: CDR1 LNHDA, CDR2 SQIVND (reference sequence). This CDR3 reads CASMRTGGTEAFF. The CDR3 DNA is TGTGCCAGTATGAGAACAGGGGGCACTGAAGCTTTCTTT.

The table lists this clone with a count of one. The chain uses TRBV4-3 and TRBJ2-5; 8 positions agree with TRBD1. The trim removed 4 bases at V and 5 bases at J, leaving 6 bases unmatched. The CDR3 totals 14 residues. Per the germline V gene, CDR1 is LGHNA and CDR2 is YSLEER. The CDR3 coding sequence is TGCGCCAGCAGCCCGGACAGGGAGAGTGAGACCCAGTACTTC. Amino acid sequence: CASSPDRESETQYF.

This rearrangement joins TRBV10-3 to TRBJ2-7, with a tentative D call TRBD2 (7 bases). The ends were cut back, 2 bases at V and 2 bases at J, with 10 bases in the middle. Germline CDR1 is ENHRY and CDR2 is SYGVKD. The CDR3 has 14 residues. This CDR3 is CAISEGGAAYEQYF. CDR3 bases: TGTGCCATCAGTGAGGGGGGGGCCGCCTACGAGCAGTACTTC.

The V call is TRBV11-3, the J call TRBJ2-1; TRBD1 matches at 9 bases. V was clipped by 1 base and J by 4 bases; unmatched bases: 8. The CDR3 is 17 amino acids. Germline V gives CDR1 SGHNT, CDR2 YENEEA. CDR3 protein: CASSLGTGTGNYNEQFF. CDR3 bases: TGTGCCAGCAGCTTAGGGACCGGGACAGGGAATTACAATGAGCAGTTCTTC.

The genes are TRBV7-2 and TRBJ1-5, with 9 bases that match TRBD1. CDR1 is SGHTA, CDR2 FQGNSA, per germline. V lost 3 bases and J lost 5; bases outside the gene matches: 5. The CDR3 loop spans 15 amino acids. The CDR3 region has the DNA TGTGCCAGCAGCTTTTTAACAGGGGGCGATCAGCCCCAGCATTTT. Protein sequence: CASSFLTGGDQPQHF.

The chain recombines TRBV18 with TRBJ2-7; D is perhaps TRBD2 (6 bases). Trimming pared 4 bases from V and 5 bases from J, leaving 6 bases between. In germline, CDR1 is KGHSH, CDR2 LQKENI. The CDR3 is 11 residues long. The CDR3 here is CASSRGNEQYF. CDR3 DNA: TGTGCCAGCTCACGCGGGAACGAGCAGTACTTC.

The J gene is TRBJ2-1, the V gene TRBV10-1, with 7 bases lining up with TRBD1. The V and J ends lost 6 bases and 2 bases, in that order; junction bases with no gene match: 4. The germline CDR1 and CDR2 sequences are WNHNN and SYGVQD (reference sequence). This CDR3 is built from 14 residues. The CDR3 DNA reads as TGCGCCAGCAGCAGACAGGGAACCTACAATGAGCAGTTCTTC. Amino acids: CASSRQGTYNEQFF.

The chain combines TRBV2 with TRBJ1-1, with no clear D. Germline V lookup: CDR1 SNHLY, CDR2 FYNNEI. This CDR3 has 13 amino acids. Trimming removed 6 bases at V and 3 bases at J, with 11 bases between. This CDR3 is CASRPDGYTEAFF. The CDR3 DNA follows: TGTGCCAGCAGACCCGACGGGTACACTGAAGCTTTCTTT.